This T cell receptor (beta chain) was observed in a study of T cell responses to AZD1222 COVID-19 vaccine. General observations from the study: As reported, nearly half of all spike-specific TCRs target variant regions that are unmutated.

V lost 2 bases to trimming and J lost 4 bases, with 3 bases between them. Germline assignment: CDR1 MDHEN and CDR2 SYDVKM. The CDR3 spans 11 residues. In regard to this clone: Its antigen is unknown.

Libraries were prepared by immunoSEQ multiplex PCR; TCRdb keeps only in-frame clonotypes and omits some of them. The sample lists about 130,000 clones; about 91% were seen once. The sample here was peripheral blood, taken on day 0 of AZD1222 vaccination. The gene calls are TRBV28 and TRBJ2-7; D is unresolved. The sequence was collected from an adult in good health. CDR3 bases: TGTGCCAGCAGTTTAGGTTACGAGCAGTACTTC. Translated, it gives CASSLGYEQYF. The variable domain in full, with the rest retrieved from reference TRBV28 and TRBJ2-7, is DVKVTQSSRYLVKRTGEKVFLECVQDMDHENMFWYRQDPGLGLRLIYFSYDVKMKEKGDIPEGYSVSREKKERFSLILESASTNQTSMYLCASSLGYEQYFGPGTRLTVT.